This TCR beta chain was documented in a study of blood T cell repertoires in COVID-19. Study overall: Material from acute and convalescent COVID-19 was sourced from the United States, Italy and Spain. PBMCs, B-cell-depleted T cells, or T cells were the source of the cDNA or gDNA that made up the material.

Original methodology: Quantification of nucleated cells was approximated via reference gene primer amplification. Measured with immunoSEQ multiplex PCR; TCRdb has only the in-frame clones, and not every one. V and J calls plus clone size are reproduced from that table; the DNA served to infer D and trimming. This sample has some 150,000 clones; roughly 86% occur once, and the top ten carry roughly 7.3%. CDR1 is WSHSY and CDR2 is SAAADI in the germline V gene. The CDR3 sequence is 15 residues long. Trimming took 0 bases from V and 7 from J, leaving 12 bases between them. V usage is TRBV10-2 and J usage is TRBJ1-4, with D maybe TRBD1 (6 bases). The sequence derives from a woman aged 80 or over in a cohort sampled during active or convalescent COVID-19. The sequenced sample was peripheral blood. CDR3 sequence (DNA): TGCGCCAGCAGTGAGTCCGGTAGGGGGATTGAAAAACTGTTTTTT. This gives the protein CASSESGRGIEKLFF.